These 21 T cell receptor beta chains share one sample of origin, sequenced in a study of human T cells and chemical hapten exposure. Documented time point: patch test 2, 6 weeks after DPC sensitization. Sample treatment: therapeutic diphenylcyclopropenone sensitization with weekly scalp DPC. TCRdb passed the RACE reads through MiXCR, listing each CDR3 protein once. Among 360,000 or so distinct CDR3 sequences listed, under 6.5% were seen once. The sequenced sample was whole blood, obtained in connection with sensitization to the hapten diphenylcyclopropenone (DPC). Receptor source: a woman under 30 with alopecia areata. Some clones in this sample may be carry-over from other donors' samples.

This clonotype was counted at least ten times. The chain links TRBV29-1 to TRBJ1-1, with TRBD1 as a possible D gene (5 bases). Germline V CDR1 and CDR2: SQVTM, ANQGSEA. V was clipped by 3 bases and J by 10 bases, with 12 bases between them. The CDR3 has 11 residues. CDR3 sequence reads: CSVEDTIRAFF. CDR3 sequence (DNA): TGCAGCGTTGAGGACACAATCCGAGCTTTCTTT. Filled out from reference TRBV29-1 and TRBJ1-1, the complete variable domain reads SAVISQKPSRDICQRGTSLTIQCQVDSQVTMMFWYRQQPGQSLTLIATANQGSEATYESGFVIDKFPISRPNLTFSTLTVSNMSPEDSSIYLCSVEDTIRAFFGQGTRLTVV.

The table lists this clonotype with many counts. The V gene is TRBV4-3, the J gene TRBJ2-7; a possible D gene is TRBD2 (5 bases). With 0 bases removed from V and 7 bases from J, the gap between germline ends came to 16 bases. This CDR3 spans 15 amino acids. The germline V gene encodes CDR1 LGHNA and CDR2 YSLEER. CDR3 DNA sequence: TGCGCCAGCAGCCAAGATAGACGAGGGATAAGAGAGCAGTACTTC. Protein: CASSQDRRGIREQYF.

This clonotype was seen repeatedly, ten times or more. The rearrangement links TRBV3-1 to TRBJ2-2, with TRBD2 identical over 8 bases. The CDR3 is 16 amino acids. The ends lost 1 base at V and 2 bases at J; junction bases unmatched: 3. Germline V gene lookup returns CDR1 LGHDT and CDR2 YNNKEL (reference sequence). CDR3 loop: CASSQVLAGNTGELFF. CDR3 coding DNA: TGTGCCAGCAGCCAAGTGCTAGCGGGTAACACCGGGGAGCTGTTTTTT.

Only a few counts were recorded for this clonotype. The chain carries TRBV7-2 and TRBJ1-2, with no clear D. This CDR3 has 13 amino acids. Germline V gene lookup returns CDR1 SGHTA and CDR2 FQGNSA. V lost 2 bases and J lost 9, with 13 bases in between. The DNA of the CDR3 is TGTGCCAGCAGCTTATTCCCCGACGATAGCTACACCTTC. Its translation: CASSLFPDDSYTF.

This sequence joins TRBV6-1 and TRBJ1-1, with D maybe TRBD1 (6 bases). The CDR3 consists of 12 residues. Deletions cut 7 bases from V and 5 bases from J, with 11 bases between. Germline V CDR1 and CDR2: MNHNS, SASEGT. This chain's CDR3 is CASTEGGTEAFF. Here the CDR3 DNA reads TGTGCCAGCACCGAGGGGGGAACTGAAGCTTTCTTT.

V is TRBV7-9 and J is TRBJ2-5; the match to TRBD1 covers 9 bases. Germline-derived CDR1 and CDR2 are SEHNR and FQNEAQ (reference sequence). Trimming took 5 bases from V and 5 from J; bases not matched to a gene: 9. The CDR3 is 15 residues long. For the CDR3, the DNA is TGTGCCAGCAGCCCAGGACAGGGGTTGCAGGAGACCCAGTACTTC. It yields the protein CASSPGQGLQETQYF.

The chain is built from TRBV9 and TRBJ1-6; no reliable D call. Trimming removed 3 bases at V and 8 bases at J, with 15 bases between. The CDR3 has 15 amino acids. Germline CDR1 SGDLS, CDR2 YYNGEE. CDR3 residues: CASSEDPGRYSPLHF. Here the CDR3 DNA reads TGTGCCAGCAGCGAAGATCCGGGAAGATATTCACCCCTCCACTTT.

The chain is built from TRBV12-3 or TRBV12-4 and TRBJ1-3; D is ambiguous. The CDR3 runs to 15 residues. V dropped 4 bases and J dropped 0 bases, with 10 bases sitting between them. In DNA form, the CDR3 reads TGTGCCAGCAGTTGGATGCGTATCTCTGGAAACACCATATATTTT. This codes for CASSWMRISGNTIYF.

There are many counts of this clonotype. The CDR3 bases are TGTGCCAGCAGCTTAGTTTGGGACGTCCCTTACACCTTC. This codes for CASSLVWDVPYTF. The V and J genes are TRBV7-9 and TRBJ1-2; a weak D match, TRBD1 (5 bases). The CDR3 spans 13 residues. The germline gives CDR1 SEHNR, CDR2 FQNEAQ (reference sequence). With 1 base removed from V and 11 bases from J, the gap between germline ends came to 14 bases. The full variable domain, with the rest looked up from reference TRBV7-9 and TRBJ1-2, is DTGVSQNPRHKITKRGQNVTFRCDPISEHNRLYWYRQTLGQGPEFLTYFQNEAQLEKSRLLSDRFSAERPKGSFSTLEIQRTEQGDSAMYLCASSLVWDVPYTFGSGTRLTVV.

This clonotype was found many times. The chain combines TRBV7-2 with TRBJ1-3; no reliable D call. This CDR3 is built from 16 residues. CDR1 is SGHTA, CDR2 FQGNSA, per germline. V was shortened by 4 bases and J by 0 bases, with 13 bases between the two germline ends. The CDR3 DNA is TGTGCCAGCAGCTCCGGGCCGATTAGCTCTGGAAACACCATATATTTT. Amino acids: CASSSGPISSGNTIYF.

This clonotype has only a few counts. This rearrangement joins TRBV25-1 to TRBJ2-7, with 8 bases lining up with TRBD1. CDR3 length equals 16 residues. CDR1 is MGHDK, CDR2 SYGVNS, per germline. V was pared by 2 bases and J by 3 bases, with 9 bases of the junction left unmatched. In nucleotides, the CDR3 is TGTGCCAGCAGTGAAGGTGACAGGGGTCCCTTCTACGAGCAGTACTTC. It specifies CASSEGDRGPFYEQYF.

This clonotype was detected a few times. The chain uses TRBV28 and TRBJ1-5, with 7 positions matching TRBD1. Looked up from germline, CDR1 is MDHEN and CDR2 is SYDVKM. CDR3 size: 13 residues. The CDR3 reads CDYRGRLARPQHF. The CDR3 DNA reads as TGTGATTACAGGGGACGCTTAGCGAGGCCCCAGCATTTT.

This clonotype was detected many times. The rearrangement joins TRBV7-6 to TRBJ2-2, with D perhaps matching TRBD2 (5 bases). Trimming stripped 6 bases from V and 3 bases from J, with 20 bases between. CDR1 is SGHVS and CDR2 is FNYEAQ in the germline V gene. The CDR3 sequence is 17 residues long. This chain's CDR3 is CASRKSGLGSHTGELFF. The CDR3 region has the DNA TGTGCCAGCAGAAAATCCGGACTGGGGTCTCACACCGGGGAGCTGTTTTTT. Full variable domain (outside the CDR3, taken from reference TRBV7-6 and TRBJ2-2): GAGVSQSPRYKVTKRGQDVALRCDPISGHVSLYWYRQALGQGPEFLTYFNYEAQQDKSGLPNDRFSAERPEGSISTLTIQRTEQRDSAMYRCASRKSGLGSHTGELFFGEGSRLTVL.

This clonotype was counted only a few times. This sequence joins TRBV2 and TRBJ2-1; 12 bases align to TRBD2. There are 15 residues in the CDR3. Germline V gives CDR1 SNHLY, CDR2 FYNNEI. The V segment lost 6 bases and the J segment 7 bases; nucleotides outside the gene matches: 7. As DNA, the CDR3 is TGTGCCAGCAGCGCCCCTAGCGGGGGGGCGAATGAGCAGTTCTTC. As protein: CASSAPSGGANEQFF.

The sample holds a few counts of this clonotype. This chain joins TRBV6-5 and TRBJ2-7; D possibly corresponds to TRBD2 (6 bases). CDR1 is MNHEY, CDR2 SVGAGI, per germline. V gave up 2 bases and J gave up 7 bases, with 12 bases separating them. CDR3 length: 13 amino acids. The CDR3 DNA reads TGTGCCAGCAGTTACAGGGGAGGACTAGAGCAGTACTTC. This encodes CASSYRGGLEQYF.

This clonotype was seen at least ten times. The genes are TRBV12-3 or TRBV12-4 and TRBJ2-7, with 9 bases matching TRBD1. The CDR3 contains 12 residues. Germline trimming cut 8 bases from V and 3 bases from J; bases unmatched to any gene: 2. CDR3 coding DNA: TGTGCCAGCCGGGACAGGGACTACGAGCAGTACTTC. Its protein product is CASRDRDYEQYF.

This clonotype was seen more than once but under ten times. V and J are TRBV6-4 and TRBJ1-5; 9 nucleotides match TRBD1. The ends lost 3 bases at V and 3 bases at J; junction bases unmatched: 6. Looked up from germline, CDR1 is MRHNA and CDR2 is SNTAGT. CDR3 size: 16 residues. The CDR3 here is CASSEAGTGINQPQHF. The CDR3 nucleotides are TGTGCCAGCAGTGAAGCCGGGACAGGGATCAATCAGCCCCAGCATTTT.

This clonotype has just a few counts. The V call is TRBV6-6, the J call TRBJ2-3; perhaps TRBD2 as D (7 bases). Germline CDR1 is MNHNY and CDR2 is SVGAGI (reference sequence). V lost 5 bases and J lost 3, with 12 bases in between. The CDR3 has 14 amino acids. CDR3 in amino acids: CASSKGGATDTQYF. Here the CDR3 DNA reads TGTGCCAGCAGTAAGGGGGGGGCGACAGATACGCAGTATTTT.

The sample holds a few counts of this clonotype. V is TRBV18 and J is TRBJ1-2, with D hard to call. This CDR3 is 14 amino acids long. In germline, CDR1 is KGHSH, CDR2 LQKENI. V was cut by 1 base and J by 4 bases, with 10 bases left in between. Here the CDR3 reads CASSPRVSFYGYTF. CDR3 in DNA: TGTGCCAGCTCACCACGAGTCAGCTTCTATGGCTACACCTTC.

CDR3 residues: CASRVSNVGGSGYTF. Written as DNA, the CDR3 is TGTGCCAGCAGAGTTTCAAATGTCGGAGGGAGTGGCTACACCTTC. V and J are TRBV27 and TRBJ1-2; D call uncertain. CDR3 length: 15 residues. The V and J ends lost 6 bases and 7 bases respectively, with 21 bases between them. Germline-derived CDR1 and CDR2 are MNHEY and SMNVEV (reference sequence).

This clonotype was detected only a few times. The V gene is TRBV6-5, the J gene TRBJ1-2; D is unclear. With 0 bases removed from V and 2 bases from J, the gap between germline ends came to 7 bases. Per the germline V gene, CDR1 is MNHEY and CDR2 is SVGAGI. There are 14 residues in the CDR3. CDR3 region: CASSYSAGNYGYTF. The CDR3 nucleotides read TGTGCCAGCAGTTACTCGGCAGGCAACTATGGCTACACCTTC.